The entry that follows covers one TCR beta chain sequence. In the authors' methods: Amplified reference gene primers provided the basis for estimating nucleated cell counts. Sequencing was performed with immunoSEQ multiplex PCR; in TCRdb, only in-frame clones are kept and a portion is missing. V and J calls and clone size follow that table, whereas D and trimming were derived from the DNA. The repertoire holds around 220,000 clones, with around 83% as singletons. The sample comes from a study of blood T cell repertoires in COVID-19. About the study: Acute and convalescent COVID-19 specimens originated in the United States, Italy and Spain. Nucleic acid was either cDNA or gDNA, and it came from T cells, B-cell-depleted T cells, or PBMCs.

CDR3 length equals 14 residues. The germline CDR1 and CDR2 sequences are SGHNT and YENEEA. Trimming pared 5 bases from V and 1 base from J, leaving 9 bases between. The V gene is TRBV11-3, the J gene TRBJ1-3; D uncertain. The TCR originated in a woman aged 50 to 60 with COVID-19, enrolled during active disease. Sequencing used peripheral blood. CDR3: CASSRVRSGNTIYF. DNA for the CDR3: TGTGCCAGCAGCCGGGTAAGGTCTGGAAACACCATATATTTT.